This entry describes one T cell receptor beta chain. V dropped 4 bases and J dropped 2; count of bases not matched to a gene: 2. The germline V gene has CDR1 SGHTA and CDR2 FQGNSA. This CDR3 spans 15 amino acids. Profiling relied on immunoSEQ multiplex PCR, and the TCRdb table lists in-frame clones only, not all of them. The table includes roughly 89,000 clones, 75% to 85% detected once. This entry is derived from a study of blood T cell repertoires in COVID-19. Whole-study context: Sources were T cells, B-cell-depleted T cells, or PBMCs; the material itself was cDNA or gDNA.

Specimen: peripheral blood. The rearrangement joins TRBV7-2 to TRBJ2-1; 10 bases match TRBD2. The clonotype originates from a woman aged 65 to 85 with acute or convalescent COVID-19. CDR3 DNA sequence: TGTGCCAGCAGCTATAGCGGGGGGACCTACAATGAGCAGTTCTTC. Amino acid sequence: CASSYSGGTYNEQFF. The variable domain in full, completed from reference TRBV7-2 and TRBJ2-1, reads GAGVSQSPSNKVTEKGKDVELRCDPISGHTALYWYRQSLGQGLEFLIYFQGNSAPDKSGLPSDRFSAERTGGSVSTLTIQRTQQEDSAVYLCASSYSGGTYNEQFFGPGTRLTVL.